This entry lists 14 T cell receptor beta chains sequenced from one sample in a study of T cell changes during pregnancy in multiple sclerosis. Produced via immunoSEQ multiplex PCR; TCRdb's table is partial and in-frame only. The table includes some 120,000 clones, approximately 90% detected once. The sequenced sample was peripheral blood, obtained in the third trimester of pregnancy. The receptor set was obtained from a female donor with multiple sclerosis, enrolled in a pregnancy study.

The V gene is TRBV14, the J gene TRBJ1-2; TRBD1 aligns across 9 bases. This CDR3 comprises 16 residues. V lost 4 bases and J lost 4; bases outside the gene matches: 10. Germline V gives CDR1 SGHDN, CDR2 FVKESK. DNA of the CDR3: TGTGCCAGCAGCCGAGAACTACAGGGGGCAGGCTATGGCTACACCTTC. As protein: CASSRELQGAGYGYTF.

The chain carries TRBV2 and TRBJ1-5; D is ambiguous. The germline V and J ends were trimmed by 6 bases and 1 base, with 7 bases remaining between them. CDR1 is SNHLY, CDR2 FYNNEI, per germline. The CDR3 spans 13 residues. The CDR3 reads CASRLFSNQPQHF. CDR3 in DNA: TGTGCCAGCAGGTTATTCAGCAATCAGCCCCAGCATTTT.

The chain has TRBV5-1 and TRBJ2-1; 8 nucleotides line up with TRBD1. The CDR3 is 15 amino acids. CDR1 is SGHRS and CDR2 is YFSETQ in the germline V gene. J gave up 8 bases and V 7 bases, and 14 bases lay outside the gene matches. CDR3 in amino acids: CASRTGTGLLYEQFF. CDR3 DNA: TGCGCCAGCCGAACCGGGACAGGTTTATTGTATGAGCAGTTCTTC. Complete variable domain (other parts from reference TRBV5-1 and TRBJ2-1): KAGVTQTPRYLIKTRGQQVTLSCSPISGHRSVSWYQQTPGQGLQFLFEYFSETQRNKGNFPGRFSGRQFSNSRSEMNVSTLELGDSALYLCASRTGTGLLYEQFFGPGTRLTVL.

V is TRBV5-4 and J is TRBJ2-7; TRBD1 matches 7 bases. This CDR3 is 15 amino acids long. Germline loops: CDR1 SGHNT, CDR2 YYREEE (reference sequence). V dropped 4 bases and J dropped 5; count of bases not matched to a gene: 12. The CDR3 spells CASSLPGQSLHEQYF. For the CDR3, the DNA is TGTGCCAGCAGCCTGCCGGGACAGAGCCTTCACGAGCAGTACTTC.

V usage is TRBV9 and J usage is TRBJ2-1; 14 positions agree with TRBD2. Germline CDR1 and CDR2: SGDLS and YYNGEE. The ends lost 0 bases at V and 3 bases at J; junction bases unmatched: 5. This CDR3 contains 18 residues. CDR3 residues: CASSVGLAGGPGYNEQFF. CDR3 in DNA: TGTGCCAGCAGCGTAGGACTAGCGGGGGGGCCGGGCTACAATGAGCAGTTCTTC.

The chain uses TRBV7-9 and TRBJ2-2, with TRBD1 as a possible D gene (6 bases). V gave up 5 bases and J gave up 4 bases, with 14 bases separating them. CDR1 is SEHNR and CDR2 is FQNEAQ in the germline V gene (reference sequence). The CDR3 is 15 amino acids. The CDR3 loop reads CASSGAGESTGELFF. The DNA for the CDR3 is TGTGCCAGCAGCGGGGCAGGGGAGAGCACCGGGGAGCTGTTTTTT.

This chain joins TRBV15 and TRBJ1-2, with TRBD1 matching 7 bases. V shed 5 bases and J 4 bases; nucleotides not matched to a gene: 13. Looked up from germline, CDR1 is LNHNV and CDR2 is YYDKDF (reference sequence). The CDR3 covers 16 residues. The CDR3 nucleotides are TGTGCCACCAGCGGGCAGACAGGGTCCCTCGTCTATGGCTACACCTTC. It codes for CATSGQTGSLVYGYTF. Full variable domain (missing parts from reference TRBV15 and TRBJ1-2): DAMVIQNPRYQVTQFGKPVTLSCSQTLNHNVMYWYQQKSSQAPKLLFHYYDKDFNNEADTPDNFQSRRPNTSFCFLDIRSPGLGDTAMYLCATSGQTGSLVYGYTFGSGTRLTVV.

This rearrangement joins TRBV10-3 to TRBJ2-3; 10 bases fit TRBD2. Germline V lookup: CDR1 ENHRY, CDR2 SYGVKD. The CDR3 spans 14 residues. The junction had 4 bases not matched to a gene; V was cut back by 6 bases and J by 4 bases. CDR3: CAIRSGGAADTQYF. CDR3 DNA: TGTGCCATCAGAAGCGGGGGGGCGGCAGATACGCAGTATTTT.

The CDR3 protein is CASSSIPHYGYTF. CDR3 nucleotides: TGTGCCAGCAGTTCCATCCCCCACTATGGCTACACCTTC. This chain links TRBV28 with TRBJ1-2; no clear D gene. The CDR3 runs 13 residues. Trimming took off 4 bases at V and 3 bases at J, with 9 bases between the two ends. Germline V gene data show CDR1 as MDHEN and CDR2 as SYDVKM.

The chain combines TRBV6-6 with TRBJ2-7; 8 bases agree with TRBD2. CDR3 length: 15 residues. CDR1 and CDR2 (germline): MNHNY, SVGAGI (reference sequence). The ends lost 2 bases at V and 6 bases at J; junction bases unmatched: 9. The CDR3 coding sequence is TGTGCCAGCAGTTACCTCCACAGCGGGAGCTCCGAGCAGTACTTC. This sequence encodes CASSYLHSGSSEQYF.

This chain uses TRBV7-8 with TRBJ1-1, with D perhaps matching TRBD1 (6 bases). CDR1 and CDR2 (germline): SGHVS, FQNEAQ. The CDR3 loop spans 15 amino acids. V was clipped by 3 bases and J by 1 base, with 12 bases between them. DNA of the CDR3: TGTGCCAGCAGCTTTTTCGCAGGGGCGAACACTGAAGCTTTCTTT. Encoded protein: CASSFFAGANTEAFF.

The V and J genes are TRBV2 and TRBJ2-7; 7 nucleotides line up with TRBD1. V trimming: 6 bases; J trimming: 3 bases; junction bases outside the gene matches: 11. Germline loops: CDR1 SNHLY, CDR2 FYNNEI. The CDR3 loop spans 15 amino acids. This CDR3 reads CASSRDRDSHYEQYF. CDR3 nucleotides: TGTGCCAGCAGCCGAGACCGGGACAGCCACTACGAGCAGTACTTC.

The chain employs TRBV30 and TRBJ2-3, with 8 bases aligning to TRBD1. The CDR3 spans 13 residues. Germline loops: CDR1 GTSNPN, CDR2 SVGIG (reference sequence). V trimming: 5 bases; J trimming: 5 bases; junction bases outside the gene matches: 6. CDR3: CAWGGTGRDTQYF. The CDR3, as DNA: TGTGCCTGGGGGGGGACAGGCAGAGATACGCAGTATTTT.

The chain uses TRBV7-2 and TRBJ1-5; D remains unclear. CDR3 length: 13 residues. V gave up 6 bases and J gave up 12 bases, with 18 bases separating them. Germline V gene sequence: CDR1 SGHTA, CDR2 FQGNSA. CDR3 loop: CASRDAAGSVQHF. The CDR3 DNA is TGTGCCAGCAGAGACGCGGCCGGAAGTGTCCAGCATTTT.